This TCR beta chain is from a study of blood T cell repertoires in COVID-19. Clones were read by immunoSEQ multiplex PCR, and TCRdb kept only the in-frame ones, dropping some. This table holds 300,000 to 400,000 clones, around 89% found once. The CDR3 length is 16 residues. Germline CDR1 reads SNHLY; CDR2 reads FYNNEI. The V segment lost 8 bases and the J segment 10 bases; nucleotides outside the gene matches: 17. Clinical history as reported by participants underpinned cohort assignment. The chain recombines TRBV2 with TRBJ1-4; the match to TRBD1 covers 9 bases. The specimen sequenced was PBMCs or T cells enriched from blood (not recorded which). This clonotype was obtained from a man in his late teens or twenties who had recovered from COVID-19. Written as DNA, the CDR3 is TGTGCCAGCTTTCGTAGGGTGACAGGGGGAGTCGGAAAACTGTTTTTT. Translated, it gives CASFRRVTGGVGKLFF.